This entry lists 32 T cell receptor beta chains sequenced from one sample in a study of blood T cell repertoires in COVID-19. Only in-frame clones appear in the TCRdb table, and some are missing; sequencing was by immunoSEQ multiplex PCR. The sample has around 170,000 clones, around four fifths seen once. Sequenced input: PBMCs or T cells enriched from blood (not recorded which). The receptor source for this set is a woman between 45 and 65 years old who had recovered from COVID-19.

This clone was observed a single time. The rearrangement joins TRBV5-4 to TRBJ2-7; a possible D gene is TRBD2 (5 bases). Germline V lookup: CDR1 SGHNT, CDR2 YYREEE (reference sequence). This CDR3 contains 13 residues. The ends were cut back, 5 bases at V and 2 bases at J, with 11 bases in the middle. CDR3 sequence (DNA): TGTGCCAGCAGTCAAGCGGTAACCTACGAGCAGTACTTC. Encoded protein: CASSQAVTYEQYF.

The chain joins TRBV7-9 to TRBJ2-7, with 12 bases lining up with TRBD2. CDR3 length equals 14 residues. Germline V gives CDR1 SEHNR, CDR2 FQNEAQ (reference sequence). V shed 4 bases, J shed 6 bases, and the junction held 4 bases outside the gene matches. The DNA for the CDR3 is TGTGCCAGCAGCTGGACTAGCGGGAACTTCGAGCAGTACTTC. Protein: CASSWTSGNFEQYF.

The genes are TRBV7-2 and TRBJ2-4; TRBD2 might be the D (7 bases). Germline V gene lookup returns CDR1 SGHTA and CDR2 FQGNSA. V was shortened by 5 bases and J by 4 bases, with 18 bases between the two germline ends. This CDR3 has 16 residues. The CDR3, as DNA: TGTGCCAGCAGCCCCACGTCTGCGGGGGCAAAAAACATTCAGTACTTC. It is translated as CASSPTSAGAKNIQYF.

V usage is TRBV5-6 and J usage is TRBJ1-1; D ambiguous. There are 12 residues in the CDR3. With 0 bases removed from V and 5 bases from J, the gap between germline ends came to 5 bases. Germline CDR1 and CDR2: SGHDT and YYEEEE. This chain's CDR3 is CASSLVRTEAFF. The CDR3, as DNA: TGTGCCAGCAGCTTGGTGAGGACTGAAGCTTTCTTT.

This sequence joins TRBV9 and TRBJ2-3; D uncertain. The length of the CDR3 is 16 residues. The V gene lost 0 bases and the J gene lost 3 bases, with 14 bases spanning the gap. CDR1 and CDR2 (germline): SGDLS, YYNGEE. DNA of the CDR3: TGTGCCAGCAGCGTAGAATCTAGGATGGCGACAGATACGCAGTATTTT. It encodes CASSVESRMATDTQYF.

The rearrangement joins TRBV25-1 to TRBJ2-3; tentative D call: TRBD2 (5 bases). Germline assignment: CDR1 MGHDK and CDR2 SYGVNS. The CDR3 runs to 14 residues. V was cut by 4 bases and J by 2 bases, with 10 bases left in between. The chain's CDR3 is CASSGAGNTDTQYF. CDR3 nucleotides: TGTGCCAGCAGTGGGGCGGGTAACACAGATACGCAGTATTTT.

V and J are TRBV21-1 and TRBJ2-7; the table's D call, TRBD2, was not checked against the DNA. TRBV21-1 corresponds to a pseudogene. The CDR3 is 14 residues long. The CDR3 here is CASISGGANYEQYF. In DNA, the CDR3 is TGTGCCAGCATCTCTGGCGGGGCCAACTACGAGCAGTACTTC.

The CDR3 protein is CATTGAKAFF. CDR3 DNA sequence: TGTGCCACTACAGGGGCGAAAGCTTTCTTT. The chain is built from TRBV19 and TRBJ1-1, with TRBD1 matching 7 bases. The length of the CDR3 is 10 residues. J lost 9 bases, V lost 10 bases, and 5 bases had no gene match. Germline lookup yields CDR1 LNHDA and CDR2 SQIVND (reference sequence).

The chain recombines TRBV4-3 with TRBJ2-3, with 12 bases identical to TRBD2. This CDR3 has 17 residues. Germline CDR1 LGHNA, CDR2 YSLEER. The V segment lost 0 bases and the J segment 4 bases; nucleotides outside the gene matches: 5. Written as DNA, the CDR3 is TGCGCCAGCAGCCAAGAAAAACTAGCGGGAGGTTCAGATACGCAGTATTTT. This gives the protein CASSQEKLAGGSDTQYF.

The chain employs TRBV25-1 and TRBJ2-7; perhaps TRBD1 as D (6 bases). V gave up 3 bases and J gave up 6 bases, with 18 bases separating them. The CDR3 is 15 amino acids. Per germline, CDR1 MGHDK and CDR2 SYGVNS. The CDR3 sequence is CASSDSKVGDTEQYF. CDR3 coding DNA: TGTGCCAGCAGTGACTCGAAAGTGGGGGACACCGAGCAGTACTTC.

The chain links TRBV29-1 to TRBJ1-4; 7 nucleotides agree with TRBD1. This CDR3 comprises 13 residues. Germline loops: CDR1 SQVTM, CDR2 ANQGSEA. V dropped 8 bases and J dropped 8; count of bases not matched to a gene: 11. CDR3 in amino acids: CSIYRGSVEKLFF. The CDR3 DNA reads as TGCAGCATCTACAGGGGATCGGTGGAAAAACTGTTTTTT.

The count of this clone is one. The rearrangement links TRBV18 to TRBJ2-7; D unresolved. In germline, CDR1 is KGHSH, CDR2 LQKENI. The CDR3 has 11 residues. The V and J ends lost 5 bases and 5 bases respectively, with 7 bases between them. The CDR3 spells CASSARNEQYF. In nucleotides, the CDR3 is TGTGCCAGCTCAGCTAGGAACGAGCAGTACTTC. Full variable domain (rest looked up from reference TRBV18 and TRBJ2-7): NAGVMQNPRHLVRRRGQEARLRCSPMKGHSHVYWYRQLPEEGLKFMVYLQKENIIDESGMPKERFSAEFPKEGPSILRIQQVVRGDSAAYFCASSARNEQYFGPGTRLTVT.

The gene calls are TRBV7-9 and TRBJ2-1; 8 bases are shared with TRBD2. From germline, CDR1 is SEHNR and CDR2 FQNEAQ (reference sequence). Trimming cost V 6 bases and J 4 bases; bases outside gene matches: 5. CDR3 length equals 14 residues. The CDR3: CASSLAGGYNEQFF. Here the CDR3 DNA reads TGTGCCAGCAGTCTGGCGGGAGGTTACAATGAGCAGTTCTTC.

This CDR3 reads CASSQDRDTEAFF. The CDR3 DNA reads TGTGCCAGCAGCCAAGACAGGGACACTGAAGCTTTCTTT. J is TRBJ1-1 and V is TRBV14; weak D call: TRBD1 (5 bases). V lost 0 bases, J lost 3 bases, and 5 bases lay in between. The CDR3 is 13 amino acids. Germline CDR1 SGHDN, CDR2 FVKESK.

The chain employs TRBV2 and TRBJ2-7; D may be TRBD2 (6 bases). This CDR3 is 14 amino acids long. V shed 3 bases and J shed 4 bases, with 13 bases lying between them. Per germline, CDR1 SNHLY and CDR2 FYNNEI. The CDR3 sequence is CASSEEGVGYEQYF. As DNA, the CDR3 is TGTGCCAGCAGTGAGGAGGGAGTTGGGTACGAGCAGTACTTC.

The chain links TRBV2 to TRBJ2-7, with D possibly matching TRBD1 (5 bases). The germline V gene encodes CDR1 SNHLY and CDR2 FYNNEI. CDR3 length: 14 residues. V lost 8 bases and J lost 5, with 19 bases in between. The chain's CDR3 is CASGMDISYDEQYF. DNA of the CDR3: TGTGCCAGCGGGATGGACATATCCTACGACGAGCAGTACTTC.

This chain uses TRBV5-1 with TRBJ1-4; no clear D. CDR1 and CDR2 (germline): SGHRS, YFSETQ. CDR3 length: 14 amino acids. Trimming shortened V by 1 base and J by 7 bases, and 11 bases separated the two germline ends. The CDR3 DNA reads TGCGCCAGCAGCTTGTTTTCTCCCGTTGAAAAACTGTTTTTT. The encoded protein is CASSLFSPVEKLFF. Together with reference TRBV5-1 and TRBJ1-4, the CDR3 gives the full variable domain: KAGVTQTPRYLIKTRGQQVTLSCSPISGHRSVSWYQQTPGQGLQFLFEYFSETQRNKGNFPGRFSGRQFSNSRSEMNVSTLELGDSALYLCASSLFSPVEKLFFGSGTQLSVL.

The J gene is TRBJ1-5, the V gene TRBV18; 7 positions match TRBD1. Germline assignment: CDR1 KGHSH and CDR2 LQKENI. The CDR3 covers 14 residues. J gave up 7 bases and V 1 base, and 4 bases lay outside the gene matches. The CDR3 loop reads CASSPQGGSQPQHF. DNA of the CDR3: TGTGCCAGCTCACCACAAGGGGGCAGCCAGCCCCAGCATTTT.

The genes are TRBV18 and TRBJ1-6, with unresolved D. With 1 base removed from V and 12 bases from J, the gap between germline ends came to 16 bases. From germline, CDR1 is KGHSH and CDR2 LQKENI. The CDR3 sequence is 15 residues long. The CDR3 loop is CASSPLGSPEGPLHF. Written as DNA, the CDR3 is TGTGCCAGCTCACCACTAGGCAGTCCCGAGGGACCCCTCCACTTT.

The chain couples TRBV9 to TRBJ2-7; D is perhaps TRBD1 (6 bases). Germline CDR1 reads SGDLS; CDR2 reads YYNGEE. Trimming cost V 0 bases and J 0 bases, with 10 bases left between them. This CDR3 has 15 residues. CDR3 nucleotides: TGTGCCAGCAGCGTAGGACAGGCAATCTCCTACGAGCAGTACTTC. This sequence encodes CASSVGQAISYEQYF.

The chain carries TRBV9 and TRBJ2-1, with 14 nucleotides matching TRBD2. This CDR3 comprises 16 residues. The trim removed 2 bases at V and 9 bases at J, leaving 7 bases unmatched. CDR1 and CDR2 (germline): SGDLS, YYNGEE. This CDR3 is CASSVGTSGRLGEQFF. The CDR3 nucleotides are TGTGCCAGCAGCGTTGGGACTAGCGGGAGATTGGGTGAGCAGTTCTTC.

V usage is TRBV28 and J usage is TRBJ2-7, with a possible D match to TRBD2 (6 bases). The CDR3 consists of 12 residues. Germline assignment: CDR1 MDHEN and CDR2 SYDVKM. The CDR3 here is CASGGSAYEQYF. In DNA form, the CDR3 reads TGTGCTAGCGGCGGGTCGGCCTACGAGCAGTACTTC.

This clone was counted between two and nine times. The chain is built from TRBV9 and TRBJ1-5; weak D call: TRBD1 (6 bases). V was pared by 4 bases and J by 6 bases, with 11 bases between. Germline V gene lookup returns CDR1 SGDLS and CDR2 YYNGEE. The CDR3 runs 13 residues. CDR3 coding DNA: TGTGCCAGCAGCAAAACAGGGTTTCAGCCCCAGCATTTT. Protein: CASSKTGFQPQHF.

The chain uses TRBV5-1 and TRBJ2-2, with 10 nucleotides matching TRBD2. Germline lookup yields CDR1 SGHRS and CDR2 YFSETQ. CDR3 size: 16 residues. V trimming: 5 bases; J trimming: 1 base; junction bases outside the gene matches: 5. The DNA of the CDR3 is TGCGCCAGCAGGCCTACTAGCGGGATGAACACCGGGGAGCTGTTTTTT. Translated: CASRPTSGMNTGELFF.

The chain is built from TRBV19 and TRBJ1-5; D not certain. Trimming shortened V by 7 bases and J by 8 bases, and 12 bases separated the two germline ends. Per germline, CDR1 LNHDA and CDR2 SQIVND (reference sequence). This CDR3 spans 12 amino acids. The CDR3 protein is CASTTPPKPQHF. Here the CDR3 DNA reads TGTGCCAGTACGACTCCTCCAAAGCCCCAGCATTTT. Filled out from reference TRBV19 and TRBJ1-5, the complete variable domain reads DGGITQSPKYLFRKEGQNVTLSCEQNLNHDAMYWYRQDPGQGLRLIYYSQIVNDFQKGDIAEGYSVSREKKESFPLTVTSAQKNPTAFYLCASTTPPKPQHFGDGTRLSIL.

J is TRBJ2-2 and V is TRBV5-1; D may be TRBD2 (5 bases). Trimming pared 0 bases from V and 7 bases from J, leaving 10 bases between. CDR1 and CDR2 (germline): SGHRS, YFSETQ. CDR3 length: 14 residues. CDR3 in amino acids: CASSLVAGSGELFF. DNA for the CDR3: TGCGCCAGCAGCTTGGTGGCGGGTAGCGGGGAGCTGTTTTTT. The full variable domain, its missing parts supplied by reference TRBV5-1 and TRBJ2-2, is KAGVTQTPRYLIKTRGQQVTLSCSPISGHRSVSWYQQTPGQGLQFLFEYFSETQRNKGNFPGRFSGRQFSNSRSEMNVSTLELGDSALYLCASSLVAGSGELFFGEGSRLTVL.

The chain combines TRBV7-8 with TRBJ2-1, with 13 bases lining up with TRBD2. In germline, CDR1 is SGHVS, CDR2 FQNEAQ. The length of the CDR3 is 17 residues. V lost 3 bases to trimming and J lost 3 bases; unmatched junction nucleotides: 5. This chain's CDR3 is CASSLRTSGSFYNEQFF. The CDR3 nucleotides are TGTGCCAGCAGCTTGAGGACTAGCGGGAGTTTCTACAATGAGCAGTTCTTC. Full variable domain (missing parts from reference TRBV7-8 and TRBJ2-1): GAGVSQSPRYKVAKRGQDVALRCDPISGHVSLFWYQQALGQGPEFLTYFQNEAQLDKSGLPSDRFFAERPEGSVSTLKIQRTQQEDSAVYLCASSLRTSGSFYNEQFFGPGTRLTVL.

This chain uses TRBV4-2 with TRBJ1-1; D remains unclear. The CDR3 sequence is 15 residues long. Germline loops: CDR1 LGHNA, CDR2 YNFKEQ. Trimming stripped 1 base from V and 3 bases from J, with 12 bases between. The CDR3 sequence: CASSQGIYTDTEAFF. The CDR3 DNA follows: TGTGCCAGCAGCCAAGGTATATATACAGACACTGAAGCTTTCTTT.

This clone was detected a few times. The chain is built from TRBV5-4 and TRBJ1-3; TRBD1 might be the D (6 bases). Per the germline V gene, CDR1 is SGHNT and CDR2 is YYREEE (reference sequence). The germline V and J ends were trimmed by 3 bases and 4 bases, with 17 bases remaining between them. The CDR3 has 16 residues. CDR3 nucleotide sequence: TGTGCCAGCAGCTGGGGGCGCGGAGTACGAGGAAACACCATATATTTT. It is translated as CASSWGRGVRGNTIYF.

The V and J genes are TRBV2 and TRBJ1-2; TRBD1 aligns across 7 bases. V lost 6 bases, J lost 2 bases, and 0 bases stayed unmatched. In germline, CDR1 is SNHLY, CDR2 FYNNEI. The CDR3 loop spans 12 amino acids. Written as DNA, the CDR3 is TGTGCCAGCAGACAGGGGAACTATGGCTACACCTTC. This sequence encodes CASRQGNYGYTF.

CDR3 sequence (DNA): TGTGCCAGTAGTATAGACGGCGGGGGGGATTTGGAGACCCAGTACTTC. This encodes CASSIDGGGDLETQYF. The chain recombines TRBV19 with TRBJ2-5; 9 bases align to TRBD2. CDR1 is LNHDA, CDR2 SQIVND, per germline (reference sequence). This CDR3 has 16 residues. Germline trimming cut 0 bases from V and 5 bases from J; bases unmatched to any gene: 7. Together with reference TRBV19 and TRBJ2-5, the CDR3 gives the full variable domain: DGGITQSPKYLFRKEGQNVTLSCEQNLNHDAMYWYRQDPGQGLRLIYYSQIVNDFQKGDIAEGYSVSREKKESFPLTVTSAQKNPTAFYLCASSIDGGGDLETQYFGPGTRLLVL.

This clone occurred once. The V and J genes are TRBV5-1 and TRBJ2-1; 9 nucleotides agree with TRBD2. Germline CDR1 and CDR2: SGHRS and YFSETQ. The J segment lost 10 bases and the V segment lost 0 bases, leaving 11 bases of the junction unmatched. CDR3 size: 16 residues. The CDR3 here is CASSLGYFSGSVEQFF. CDR3 DNA sequence: TGCGCCAGCAGCTTGGGTTACTTTAGCGGGAGCGTAGAGCAGTTCTTC.